Listed here are 30 T cell receptor beta chains from one sample, sequenced in a study of T-cell reconstitution after alpha-beta-depleted transplantation in children. Library preparation (for TCRbeta) was performed with unique molecular identifiers. TCRdb reanalysed the PCR reads using MiXCR and keeps one entry per CDR3 protein. The data hold around 960,000 distinct CDR3 sequences, with roughly 29% observed a single time. The sample consisted of PBMCs, mostly from graft donor cells, taken 360 days after TCRalphabeta/CD19-depleted stem cell transplant. These receptors came from a boy less than two years old who had a stem cell transplant for SCID, so the T cells may come from the graft donor.

This clonotype has just a few counts. The V gene is TRBV12-3 or TRBV12-4, the J gene TRBJ1-2, with D maybe TRBD1 (5 bases). Trimming pared 6 bases from V and 9 bases from J, leaving 11 bases between. The CDR3 spans 11 residues. The CDR3 DNA is TGTGCCAGCAGAGGGGACCTGAGCTACACCTTC. The encoded protein is CASRGDLSYTF.

In DNA, the CDR3 is TGTGCCAGCAGTGGACAGGGGGACTATGGCTACACCTTC. As protein: CASSGQGDYGYTF. The chain links TRBV2 to TRBJ1-2; the match to TRBD1 covers 9 bases. The germline V gene has CDR1 SNHLY and CDR2 FYNNEI. The CDR3 totals 13 residues. V trimming: 4 bases; J trimming: 3 bases; junction bases outside the gene matches: 0.

This clonotype was picked up a small number of times. The chain employs TRBV6-5 and TRBJ2-7; D is unclear. The CDR3 runs to 14 residues. Trimming removed 4 bases from V and 2 bases from J, with 12 bases in between. Germline assignment: CDR1 MNHEY and CDR2 SVGAGI. CDR3 sequence: CASSLQPLAYEQYF. CDR3 bases: TGTGCCAGCAGTTTACAACCGTTGGCCTACGAGCAGTACTTC.

This clonotype was recorded a few times. The chain recombines TRBV7-9 with TRBJ2-2; D ambiguous. The CDR3 is 12 residues long. From germline, CDR1 is SEHNR and CDR2 FQNEAQ (reference sequence). The V end lost 8 bases, the J end lost 0 bases, and 4 bases lay between the germline ends. The CDR3 DNA reads as TGTGCCAGCCATGCGAACACCGGGGAGCTGTTTTTT. Amino acids: CASHANTGELFF.

The rearrangement links TRBV28 to TRBJ2-3; D uncertain. Trimming stripped 4 bases from V and 5 bases from J, with 16 bases between. This CDR3 has 15 residues. Germline V gives CDR1 MDHEN, CDR2 SYDVKM. CDR3 DNA: TGTGCCAGCAGTTCGATTATCCACACAAAAGATACGCAGTATTTT. Amino acid sequence: CASSSIIHTKDTQYF. The variable domain in full, completed from reference TRBV28 and TRBJ2-3, reads DVKVTQSSRYLVKRTGEKVFLECVQDMDHENMFWYRQDPGLGLRLIYFSYDVKMKEKGDIPEGYSVSREKKERFSLILESASTNQTSMYLCASSSIIHTKDTQYFGPGTRLTVL.

The chain joins TRBV20-1 to TRBJ1-5; tentative D call: TRBD1 (5 bases). The CDR3 runs to 15 residues. Germline CDR1 DFQATT, CDR2 SNEGSKA (reference sequence). V was pared by 1 base and J by 6 bases, with 16 bases between. In DNA, the CDR3 is TGCAGTGCTAGAGCCCCGACAGTTAGGGGTCAGCCCCAGCATTTT. This encodes CSARAPTVRGQPQHF.

The chain is built from TRBV12-3 or TRBV12-4 and TRBJ2-3; 8 nucleotides line up with TRBD2. CDR3 length equals 15 residues. The J segment lost 4 bases and the V segment lost 2 bases, leaving 5 bases of the junction unmatched. DNA for the CDR3: TGTGCCAGCAGTTTAAGCGGGGGTTCCGCAGATACGCAGTATTTT. Protein product: CASSLSGGSADTQYF.

The chain combines TRBV29-1 with TRBJ2-2; tentative D call: TRBD1 (5 bases). Germline V lookup: CDR1 SQVTM, CDR2 ANQGSEA. V lost 5 bases, J lost 0 bases, and 10 bases lay in between. The CDR3 has 14 amino acids. DNA of the CDR3: TGCAGCGTTAGGGGTAGCCCGAACACCGGGGAGCTGTTTTTT. Its translation: CSVRGSPNTGELFF.

The chain employs TRBV7-9 and TRBJ2-5, with D perhaps matching TRBD2 (6 bases). Germline V gene sequence: CDR1 SEHNR, CDR2 FQNEAQ (reference sequence). This CDR3 spans 14 amino acids. V was pared by 5 bases and J by 1 base, with 11 bases between. This chain's CDR3 is CASSPSGFQETQYF. Written as DNA, the CDR3 is TGTGCCAGCAGCCCGAGCGGGTTCCAAGAGACCCAGTACTTC.

This clonotype has more than one count but fewer than ten. The chain recombines TRBV20-1 with TRBJ2-5; TRBD1 might be the D (5 bases). The CDR3 length is 12 residues. Trimming shortened V by 8 bases and J by 2 bases, and 12 bases separated the two germline ends. Germline V gene lookup returns CDR1 DFQATT and CDR2 SNEGSKA (reference sequence). CDR3 region: CSLPRQQETQYF. The CDR3 nucleotides are TGCAGTCTACCTCGACAGCAAGAGACCCAGTACTTC.

The rearrangement joins TRBV27 to TRBJ2-3, with no clear D. V was pared by 6 bases and J by 2 bases, with 9 bases between. CDR1 is MNHEY and CDR2 is SMNVEV in the germline V gene (reference sequence). The CDR3 is made up of 13 amino acids. CDR3 loop: CASRATVTDTQYF. CDR3 in DNA: TGTGCCAGCAGAGCGACGGTCACAGATACGCAGTATTTT.

The sample holds a few counts of this clonotype. This chain uses TRBV28 with TRBJ2-2; 8 positions match TRBD1. Germline trimming cut 5 bases from V and 7 bases from J; bases unmatched to any gene: 9. Germline V gene sequence: CDR1 MDHEN, CDR2 SYDVKM. This CDR3 comprises 15 residues. CDR3 DNA: TGTGCCAGCAGTCCCTGGACAGGGAAGCACGGGGAGCTGTTTTTT. Protein: CASSPWTGKHGELFF.

The V and J genes are TRBV21-1 and TRBJ2-1; the table's D gene call, TRBD1, was not cross checked with the DNA. TRBV21-1 is deemed a pseudogene. The CDR3 length is 15 residues. CDR3 loop: CASSTDRVSYNEQFF. The CDR3 DNA sequence: TGTGCCAGCAGCACTGACAGGGTCTCCTACAATGAGCAGTTCTTC.

The chain has TRBV7-9 and TRBJ1-5; D is ambiguous. The CDR3 loop spans 13 amino acids. Germline V lookup: CDR1 SEHNR, CDR2 FQNEAQ (reference sequence). V was shortened by 3 bases and J by 9 bases, with 12 bases between the two germline ends. The CDR3 spells CASSLDGLGPQHF. The CDR3 nucleotides read TGTGCCAGCAGCTTGGACGGTCTAGGGCCCCAGCATTTT.

The gene calls are TRBV28 and TRBJ2-1, with D perhaps matching TRBD1 (6 bases). This CDR3 has 14 residues. Germline loops: CDR1 MDHEN, CDR2 SYDVKM. The V gene lost 6 bases and the J gene lost 2 bases, with 11 bases spanning the gap. The CDR3 spells CASRVTGTYNEQFF. CDR3 nucleotides: TGTGCCAGCAGAGTTACAGGGACCTACAATGAGCAGTTCTTC.

The V and J genes are TRBV5-1 and TRBJ2-5, with 12 nucleotides matching TRBD2. Germline lookup yields CDR1 SGHRS and CDR2 YFSETQ. The V and J ends lost 4 bases and 3 bases, in that order; junction bases with no gene match: 10. The CDR3 has 17 residues. The CDR3: CASSRTLAGGPKETQYF. The CDR3 nucleotides are TGCGCCAGCAGCCGGACTCTAGCGGGGGGGCCGAAAGAGACCCAGTACTTC.

Only a few counts were recorded for this clonotype. The chain uses TRBV20-1 and TRBJ2-3; 7 bases agree with TRBD2. The germline gives CDR1 DFQATT, CDR2 SNEGSKA (reference sequence). V lost 3 bases to trimming and J lost 2 bases; unmatched junction nucleotides: 5. The CDR3 runs to 14 residues. The CDR3 loop reads CSASSGLVTDTQYF. For the CDR3, the DNA is TGCAGTGCTAGCTCTGGACTAGTCACAGATACGCAGTATTTT.

The chain combines TRBV6-1 with TRBJ2-2; tentative D call: TRBD1 (6 bases). Germline CDR1 and CDR2: MNHNS and SASEGT. Trimming pared 6 bases from V and 6 bases from J, leaving 17 bases between. This CDR3 spans 15 amino acids. CDR3 residues: CASRHGQGYSGELFF. The CDR3, as DNA: TGTGCCAGCAGACATGGCCAGGGGTATTCCGGGGAGCTGTTTTTT.

The rearrangement links TRBV7-2 to TRBJ1-5; no clear D gene. CDR1 and CDR2 (germline): SGHTA, FQGNSA. Trimming removed 5 bases at V and 11 bases at J, with 16 bases between. The CDR3 spans 13 residues. CDR3 sequence reads: CASSPSGFIAQHF. The CDR3 DNA reads as TGTGCCAGCAGCCCTAGCGGGTTCATAGCCCAGCATTTT. The full variable domain, its missing parts supplied by reference TRBV7-2 and TRBJ1-5, is GAGVSQSPSNKVTEKGKDVELRCDPISGHTALYWYRQSLGQGLEFLIYFQGNSAPDKSGLPSDRFSAERTGGSVSTLTIQRTQQEDSAVYLCASSPSGFIAQHFGDGTRLSIL.

The chain joins TRBV12-3 or TRBV12-4 to TRBJ2-2; possibly TRBD1 for D (6 bases). V lost 5 bases to trimming and J lost 4 bases, with 11 bases between them. CDR3 length: 14 residues. The DNA for the CDR3 is TGTGCCAGCAGTCGACAGGCCTCCACCGGGGAGCTGTTTTTT. This sequence encodes CASSRQASTGELFF.

In this sample, this clonotype turned up once. The rearrangement links TRBV12-3 or TRBV12-4 to TRBJ2-5; D is undetermined. V dropped 3 bases and J dropped 2 bases, with 19 bases sitting between them. The CDR3 loop spans 17 amino acids. The CDR3 DNA reads as TGTGCCAGCAGTTTTCAGGTTTCAGATTTGGTGCAAGAGACCCAGTACTTC. Translated: CASSFQVSDLVQETQYF.

The V gene is TRBV10-3, the J gene TRBJ2-1; D call uncertain. The V gene's germline CDR1 is ENHRY and CDR2 SYGVKD. The CDR3 loop spans 14 amino acids. V gave up 3 bases and J gave up 4 bases, with 10 bases separating them. CDR3 DNA sequence: TGTGCCATCAGTGACGAGCGACCTTACAATGAGCAGTTCTTC. Translated, it gives CAISDERPYNEQFF.

The CDR3 region is CASSLSPTPTGDHEQYF. CDR3 sequence (DNA): TGTGCCAGCAGCTTGTCCCCGACGCCGACAGGGGACCACGAGCAGTACTTC. V is TRBV5-6 and J is TRBJ2-7; 8 nucleotides match TRBD1. The length of the CDR3 is 17 residues. J was trimmed by 5 bases and V by 1 base; bases with no gene match: 14. Germline CDR1 is SGHDT and CDR2 is YYEEEE. Full variable domain (remainder filled in from reference TRBV5-6 and TRBJ2-7): DAGVTQSPTHLIKTRGQQVTLRCSPKSGHDTVSWYQQALGQGPQFIFQYYEEEERQRGNFPDRFSGHQFPNYSSELNVNALLLGDSALYLCASSLSPTPTGDHEQYFGPGTRLTVT.

The V gene is TRBV3-1, the J gene TRBJ2-3, with D unclear. V was clipped by 4 bases and J by 2 bases, with 7 bases between them. This CDR3 comprises 13 residues. From germline, CDR1 is LGHDT and CDR2 YNNKEL (reference sequence). The CDR3 is CASSPDFTDTQYF. Written as DNA, the CDR3 is TGTGCCAGCAGCCCAGACTTCACAGATACGCAGTATTTT.

The chain has TRBV2 and TRBJ1-2; D is ambiguous. This CDR3 is built from 14 residues. Trimming took 2 bases from V and 8 from J, leaving 15 bases between them. The germline gives CDR1 SNHLY, CDR2 FYNNEI. CDR3 nucleotide sequence: TGTGCCAGCAGTGAAAGGCCGCGAAGGAGCGGCTACACCTTC. Its protein product is CASSERPRRSGYTF.

In regard to this clonotype: A junction boundary mismatches the germline segment, possibly from a read error. The genes are TRBV28 and TRBJ2-2; no reliable D call. CDR1 is MDHEN, CDR2 SYDVKM, per germline. This CDR3 region has 12 residues. The CDR3 sequence is CTSRRYTGELFF. The DNA of the CDR3 is TGTACCAGCAGGCGGTACACCGGGGAGCTGTTTTTT.

The J gene is TRBJ1-5, the V gene TRBV28; D possibly corresponds to TRBD1 (6 bases). The CDR3 consists of 17 residues. Trimming pared 7 bases from V and 5 bases from J, leaving 24 bases between. The V gene's germline CDR1 is MDHEN and CDR2 SYDVKM. The CDR3 coding sequence is TGTGCCAGCACCGAAGCAGTCTGGGAACAGGGAGATCAGCCCCAGCATTTT. Amino acid sequence: CASTEAVWEQGDQPQHF. Based on the CDR3 plus reference TRBV28 and TRBJ1-5, the full variable domain is DVKVTQSSRYLVKRTGEKVFLECVQDMDHENMFWYRQDPGLGLRLIYFSYDVKMKEKGDIPEGYSVSREKKERFSLILESASTNQTSMYLCASTEAVWEQGDQPQHFGDGTRLSIL.

The J gene is TRBJ2-1, the V gene TRBV28; D is perhaps TRBD1 or TRBD2 (5 bases each). The germline V gene has CDR1 MDHEN and CDR2 SYDVKM. V lost 6 bases, J lost 9 bases, and 21 bases lay in between. CDR3 size: 15 residues. The DNA for the CDR3 is TGTGCCAGCAGCCTACGGGACCCTCGCTCCAGTGAGCAGTTCTTC. This translates into CASSLRDPRSSEQFF.

In this sample, this clonotype turned up a few times. V is TRBV29-1 and J is TRBJ2-2, with 7 bases aligning to TRBD1. The CDR3 length is 14 residues. Germline V CDR1 and CDR2: SQVTM, ANQGSEA. V trimming: 7 bases; J trimming: 6 bases; junction bases outside the gene matches: 11. CDR3 sequence (DNA): TGCAGCGCTCTCAGGGGGTCAATGGCCGGGGAGCTGTTTTTT. Protein sequence: CSALRGSMAGELFF.

This clonotype was seen only a few times. V usage is TRBV20-1 and J usage is TRBJ2-7; TRBD2 is a possible D gene (6 bases). Trimming removed 6 bases at V and 11 bases at J, with 20 bases between. CDR3 size: 12 residues. The germline CDR1 and CDR2 sequences are DFQATT and SNEGSKA (reference sequence). CDR3 in amino acids: CSAFEPGAIEYF. The CDR3 nucleotides read TGCAGTGCGTTTGAGCCGGGAGCCATAGAGTACTTC.